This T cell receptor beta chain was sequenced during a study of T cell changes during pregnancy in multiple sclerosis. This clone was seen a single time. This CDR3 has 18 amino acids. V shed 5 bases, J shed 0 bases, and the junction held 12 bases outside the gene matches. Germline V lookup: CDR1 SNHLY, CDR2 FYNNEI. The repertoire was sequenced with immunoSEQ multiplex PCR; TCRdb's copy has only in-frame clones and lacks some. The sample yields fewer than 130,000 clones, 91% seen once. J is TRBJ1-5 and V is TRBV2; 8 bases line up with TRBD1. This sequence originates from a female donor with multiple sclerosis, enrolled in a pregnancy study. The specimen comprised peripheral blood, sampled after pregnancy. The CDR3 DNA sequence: TGTGCCAGCAGTCCCCCACCGGGACAGGACAATAGCAATCAGCCCCAGCATTTT. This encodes CASSPPPGQDNSNQPQHF. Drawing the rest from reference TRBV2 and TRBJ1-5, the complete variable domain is EPEVTQTPSHQVTQMGQEVILRCVPISNHLYFYWYRQILGQKVEFLVSFYNNEISEKSEIFDDQFSVERPDGSNFTLKIRSTKLEDSAMYFCASSPPPGQDNSNQPQHFGDGTRLSIL.